This entry concerns a single T cell receptor (beta chain). No cognate antigen has been identified for it. The sample holds no much larger clone one base away, and base qualities are not on file. One collaborating source in Seattle enrolled patients during active infection and followed them longitudinally through the course of disease. Whole blood was collected in K2EDTA tubes by collaborating institutions according to the institutions' own protocols. For TCRbeta analysis, collaborators shipped samples as frozen whole blood, isolated PBMCs, or DNA extracted from either of those sample types. TCRbeta CDR3 regions were amplified from genomic DNA using the immunoSEQ Assay, a bias-controlled multiplex PCR. On the authors' methods: Nucleated cell counts per sample were estimated from amplification of reference gene primers within the assay. Sequence reads were collapsed and filtered to measure the absolute abundance of every unique TCRbeta CDR3 rearrangement. For each sample, productive Simpson clonality was calculated as the square root of Simpson's diversity index over productive rearrangements. TCRdb's version of the immuneACCESS table is confined to in-frame rearrangements and falls short of the full clone set. An unresolved V gene accounts for under half of the shortfall where checked; the remainder is of unknown origin. V and J calls and clone size are given by that table; D and trimming were obtained from the DNA. This sample lists 250,000 to 400,000 clones; about nine tenths were detected once. The ten most abundant clones make up 2.9% of the sample.

CDR1 and CDR2 are drawn from the germline V gene: KGHSH, LQKENI. Taken from cysteine to phenylalanine, the CDR3 has 14 residues. The read is trimmed to its CDR3 DNA, 42 bases read in frame from base 1. V is cut by 4 bases and J by 4 bases, and the space between the germline ends is 11 bases. These data are taken from a study of blood T cell repertoires in COVID-19 (dated by TCRdb to the early 2020s). Broadly, across the study: Collaborator samples came from the United States, Italy and Spain and covered acute and convalescent phases of COVID-19. The material from the prospective study consisted of cDNA or gDNA derived from T cells, B-cell-depleted T cells, or PBMCs. Subjects who had been exposed to COVID-19, were actively infected with it, or had recovered from it provided the deeply sampled blood TCRbeta repertoires that made up the dataset. The repertoires were released in a freely available public database intended as a resource for research on the immune response to SARS-CoV-2. The samples were drawn from the first 160 participants of the ongoing ImmuneRACE study and from 1,254 subjects provided by 6 global collaborators. A de-identified subject ID, COVID-19 status, age in years and sex were almost always included in the sample metadata. HLA class I and class II types, where available, came from metadata supplied by the sample provider rather than from assay-based typing.

Broader findings and caveats from the paper: Clinical and demographic metadata were provided uncurated, with the amount varying by source and participant.

Rearrangement joined TRBV18 to TRBJ1-3, and possibly TRBD1, on 6 matching bases. The clonotype was recovered from a woman aged 25 to 45 with COVID-19, enrolled during active disease. Material for sequencing was peripheral blood. The CDR3 here reads CASSLQGPGNTIYF. The DNA is TGTGCCAGCTCACTTCAGGGGCCCGGAAACACCATATATTTT.